Below, 27 T cell receptor beta chains from the same sample are listed, as sequenced in a study of blood T cells in healthy people across ages. Primed by a sample-barcoded 5' primer and a J-beta primer mix, a second PCR proceeded for about 6 to 12 cycles. TCRdb re-called the 5' RACE reads with MiXCR, one entry per CDR3 protein. In the table there are about 900,000 distinct CDR3 sequences, roughly 43% of which are singletons. The source material was blood. These receptor sequences come from a young man in good health.

A note on this clonotype: A much larger clone differs by one base, so this may be a read error. CDR3 sequence reads: CASGLEPRALWYF. The CDR3 nucleotides are TGTGCCAGCGGCTTAGAACCCAGGGCCCTTTGGTACTTC. V usage is TRBV7-2 and J usage is TRBJ2-4, with D perhaps matching TRBD1 (5 bases). CDR1 SGHTA and CDR2 FQGNSA come from the germline V gene. The length of the CDR3 is 13 residues. The variable domain in full, with the rest retrieved from reference TRBV7-2 and TRBJ2-4, is GAGVSQSPSNKVTEKGKDVELRCDPISGHTALYWYRQSLGQGLEFLIYFQGNSAPDKSGLPSDRFSAERTGGSVSTLTIQRTQQEDSAVYLCASGLEPRALWYFGAGTRLSVL.

The J gene is TRBJ2-5, the V gene TRBV4-1; D unclear. V dropped 1 base and J dropped 5 bases, with 11 bases sitting between them. The CDR3 contains 14 residues. CDR1 is MGHRA and CDR2 is YSYEKL in the germline V gene. The CDR3 nucleotides read TGCGCCAGCAGCCAAGGACGAGGTTTCGAGACCCAGTACTTC. Protein product: CASSQGRGFETQYF.

The genes are TRBV5-4 and TRBJ1-2, with 7 bases matching TRBD1. Germline V gene sequence: CDR1 SGHNT, CDR2 YYREEE (reference sequence). The CDR3 has 11 amino acids. V trimming: 3 bases; J trimming: 10 bases; junction bases outside the gene matches: 3. The CDR3 nucleotides are TGTGCCAGCAGCTCTACAGGGGACTACACCTTC. Its translation is CASSSTGDYTF.

The chain carries TRBV6-1 and TRBJ2-1, with 8 bases matching TRBD1. Trimming took 6 bases from V and 9 from J; bases not matched to a gene: 13. This CDR3 has 15 amino acids. Germline V gene sequence: CDR1 MNHNS, CDR2 SASEGT. The CDR3 loop is CASSPTGDTGGEQFF. The CDR3 DNA is TGTGCCAGCAGCCCGACAGGGGACACAGGGGGTGAGCAGTTCTTC.

The CDR3 DNA sequence: TGCAGTGCTAGGTCAGGGACTGTCGCAGAGACCCAGTACTTC. This codes for CSARSGTVAETQYF. The V and J genes are TRBV20-1 and TRBJ2-5, with D tentatively TRBD2 (6 bases). The ends were cut back, 3 bases at V and 4 bases at J, with 15 bases in the middle. The CDR3 runs to 14 residues. The germline CDR1 and CDR2 sequences are DFQATT and SNEGSKA (reference sequence).

This clonotype has a handful of counts. The chain couples TRBV28 to TRBJ2-1, with TRBD1 matching over 12 bases. Germline V gives CDR1 MDHEN, CDR2 SYDVKM. With V trimmed by 6 bases and J by 6 bases, 6 bases remained unmatched. This CDR3 comprises 15 residues. The CDR3 nucleotides read TGTGCCAGCAGGAGGGGGGGACAGGGGGCCAATGAGCAGTTCTTC. Translating gives CASRRGGQGANEQFF.

The chain couples TRBV29-1 to TRBJ2-7; D tentatively reads TRBD1 or TRBD2 (6 bases each). CDR1 SQVTM and CDR2 ANQGSEA come from the germline V gene. V gave up 1 base and J gave up 4 bases, with 14 bases separating them. The CDR3 sequence is 14 residues long. CDR3 sequence reads: CSVEGGAPRYEQYF. DNA for the CDR3: TGCAGCGTTGAAGGGGGGGCGCCAAGGTACGAGCAGTACTTC.

The rearrangement links TRBV6-6 to TRBJ2-7; tentative D call: TRBD2 (6 bases). CDR3 length: 15 residues. V shed 3 bases and J shed 3 bases, with 15 bases lying between them. Per the germline V gene, CDR1 is MNHNY and CDR2 is SVGAGI (reference sequence). CDR3 sequence (DNA): TGTGCCAGCAGTTATCTCACGGCGGGGAGCTACGAGCAGTACTTC. Protein sequence: CASSYLTAGSYEQYF.

This chain links TRBV28 with TRBJ1-1; 7 bases agree with TRBD1. This CDR3 is 17 amino acids long. V lost 2 bases and J lost 2; bases outside the gene matches: 11. CDR1 is MDHEN and CDR2 is SYDVKM in the germline V gene. The CDR3 sequence: CASSLTAAGGGNTEAFF. The CDR3 nucleotides read TGTGCCAGCAGTTTAACAGCGGCAGGGGGAGGCAACACTGAAGCTTTCTTT.

This clonotype has more than one count but fewer than ten. The chain is built from TRBV6-5 and TRBJ2-5; 7 bases are shared with TRBD1. Germline trimming cut 0 bases from V and 5 bases from J; bases unmatched to any gene: 6. Germline CDR1 MNHEY, CDR2 SVGAGI. The CDR3 runs to 15 residues. The CDR3 region has the DNA TGTGCCAGCAGTTACTCAGGGGGCAAGGGGGAGACCCAGTACTTC. Residues: CASSYSGGKGETQYF.

A word on this clonotype: Just one base apart from a much larger clone, this may be a read error. The chain combines TRBV3-1 with TRBJ1-2; D is ambiguous. The V end lost 1 base, the J end lost 3 bases, and 9 bases lay between the germline ends. The CDR3 contains 14 residues. Germline assignment: CDR1 LGHDT and CDR2 YNNKEL (reference sequence). Here the CDR3 DNA reads TGTGCCAGCAGCCAAGGGTCCAACCACTATGGCTACACCTTC. Encoded protein: CASSQGSNHYGYTF.

The gene calls are TRBV4-1 and TRBJ2-3; tentative D call: TRBD1 (6 bases). Germline lookup yields CDR1 MGHRA and CDR2 YSYEKL. Trimming stripped 0 bases from V and 0 bases from J, with 10 bases between. CDR3 size: 16 residues. CDR3 coding DNA: TGCGCCAGCAGCCAAGAAATGGGGGCTAGCACAGATACGCAGTATTTT. Its translation is CASSQEMGASTDTQYF.

This clonotype was detected a few times. The V call is TRBV4-2, the J call TRBJ2-3; a weak D match, TRBD2 (6 bases). Per germline, CDR1 LGHNA and CDR2 YNFKEQ. V was clipped by 4 bases and J by 6 bases, with 11 bases between them. This CDR3 contains 13 residues. CDR3 DNA: TGTGCCAGCAGCCCTAGCGTCATTGATACGCAGTATTTT. This codes for CASSPSVIDTQYF.

This clonotype has more than one count but fewer than ten. A much larger clone lies one base from this, so it may be a read error. The V gene is TRBV2, the J gene TRBJ2-1; D is possibly TRBD1 or TRBD2 (6 bases each). V dropped 3 bases and J dropped 8 bases, with 17 bases sitting between them. CDR3 size: 15 residues. Germline assignment: CDR1 SNHLY and CDR2 FYNNEI. The CDR3 reads CASSDQTGRLDEQFF. CDR3 nucleotides: TGTGCCAGCAGTGATCAAACAGGGAGGTTGGATGAGCAGTTCTTC. Filled out from reference TRBV2 and TRBJ2-1, the complete variable domain reads EPEVTQTPSHQVTQMGQEVILRCVPISNHLYFYWYRQILGQKVEFLVSFYNNEISEKSEIFDDQFSVERPDGSNFTLKIRSTKLEDSAMYFCASSDQTGRLDEQFFGPGTRLTVL.

Concerning this clonotype: A read error is possible here, since a much larger clone lies one base away. The chain is built from TRBV12-3 or TRBV12-4 and TRBJ1-4; 7 nucleotides line up with TRBD1. Trimming cost V 5 bases and J 8 bases; bases outside gene matches: 5. There are 13 residues in the CDR3. CDR3 coding DNA: TGTGCCAGCAGTCCGACAGGGAGGGAAAAACTGTTTTTT. It yields the protein CASSPTGREKLFF.

This clonotype was recorded a few times. This rearrangement joins TRBV27 to TRBJ1-2; D gene unclear. The length of the CDR3 is 13 residues. Germline CDR1 reads MNHEY; CDR2 reads SMNVEV (reference sequence). The V and J ends lost 3 bases and 6 bases respectively, with 11 bases between them. The CDR3 DNA sequence: TGTGCCAGCAGTTTCAGAGTGGGTCATGGCTACACCTTC. Translating it yields CASSFRVGHGYTF.

This clonotype was found a few times. The chain combines TRBV4-1 with TRBJ1-2; 7 nucleotides align to TRBD1. The CDR3 runs to 16 residues. V lost 5 bases and J lost 1; bases outside the gene matches: 10. Germline values: CDR1 MGHRA, CDR2 YSYEKL. CDR3 nucleotide sequence: TGCGCCAGCAGCGCAGGGGGAGGGGGCTTTAACTATGGCTACACCTTC. Protein product: CASSAGGGGFNYGYTF.

V is TRBV5-5 and J is TRBJ1-5; TRBD1 might be the D (5 bases). CDR3 size: 14 residues. Looked up from germline, CDR1 is SGHKS and CDR2 is YYEKEE (reference sequence). Trimming took 4 bases from V and 8 from J, leaving 16 bases between them. The CDR3 here is CASSEGLPQEPQHF. CDR3 coding DNA: TGTGCCAGCAGCGAGGGACTCCCTCAGGAGCCCCAGCATTTT.

The chain uses TRBV27 and TRBJ2-7, with a weak D call TRBD1 (6 bases). Trimming pared 8 bases from V and 2 bases from J, leaving 13 bases between. Germline CDR1 MNHEY, CDR2 SMNVEV (reference sequence). The CDR3 spans 13 residues. Written as DNA, the CDR3 is TGTGCCAGCCGTCTGCGACAGGCCTACGAGCAGTACTTC. Residues: CASRLRQAYEQYF.

The rearrangement joins TRBV4-3 to TRBJ1-2; D may be TRBD1 (6 bases). This CDR3 region has 15 residues. Germline V gene lookup returns CDR1 LGHNA and CDR2 YSLEER. Between the trimmed V and J ends, which lost 3 bases and 5 bases, there was a span of 16 bases. The CDR3, as DNA: TGCGCCAGCAGCCAGACTCTGGGAGGGGGATATGGCTACACCTTC. Its protein product is CASSQTLGGGYGYTF.

The genes are TRBV27 and TRBJ1-1; D remains unclear. CDR3 length equals 14 residues. V lost 6 bases to trimming and J lost 1 base, with 12 bases between them. In germline, CDR1 is MNHEY, CDR2 SMNVEV (reference sequence). CDR3 in amino acids: CASRPPPENTEAFF. CDR3 in DNA: TGTGCCAGCAGGCCCCCGCCGGAGAACACTGAAGCTTTCTTT.

The chain recombines TRBV14 with TRBJ2-1; 10 bases fit TRBD2. The CDR3 sequence is 16 residues long. V gave up 0 bases and J gave up 4 bases; unmatched junction bases: 3. CDR1 and CDR2 (germline): SGHDN, FVKESK. The CDR3 loop is CASSQDYSGGYNEQFF. The CDR3 DNA reads as TGTGCCAGCAGCCAAGATTATAGCGGGGGGTACAATGAGCAGTTCTTC.

The gene calls are TRBV20-1 and TRBJ2-7; D ambiguous. The CDR3 sequence is 15 residues long. Germline lookup yields CDR1 DFQATT and CDR2 SNEGSKA (reference sequence). Deletions cut 4 bases from V and 0 bases from J, with 16 bases between. The CDR3 loop is CSAKRDPRSSYEQYF. For the CDR3, the DNA is TGCAGTGCTAAGAGAGACCCTAGGAGCTCCTACGAGCAGTACTTC.

The CDR3: CSARDRGVETQYF. As DNA, the CDR3 is TGCAGTGCTAGAGATCGGGGGGTAGAGACCCAGTACTTC. The chain is built from TRBV20-1 and TRBJ2-5; 7 positions match TRBD2. The V segment lost 0 bases and the J segment 4 bases; nucleotides outside the gene matches: 2. Germline assignment: CDR1 DFQATT and CDR2 SNEGSKA (reference sequence). This CDR3 comprises 13 residues.

V usage is TRBV7-2 and J usage is TRBJ2-3, with TRBD2 as a possible D gene (5 bases). CDR3 length: 14 amino acids. The germline V gene has CDR1 SGHTA and CDR2 FQGNSA. Trimming pared 5 bases from V and 1 base from J, leaving 10 bases between. The CDR3 here is CASSPRAGTDTQYF. CDR3 in DNA: TGTGCCAGCAGCCCCCGAGCGGGCACAGATACGCAGTATTTT.

The chain links TRBV10-3 to TRBJ1-5; 11 bases map to TRBD1. The CDR3 length is 15 residues. Germline V gives CDR1 ENHRY, CDR2 SYGVKD. With 6 bases clipped from V and 5 bases from J, the junction kept 6 bases outside the gene matches. Written as DNA, the CDR3 is TGTGCCATCAGCCAGGGACAGGGGGTTTATCAGCCCCAGCATTTT. It is translated as CAISQGQGVYQPQHF.

As concerns this clonotype: A much larger clone is a single base away; this may be a read error. The V call is TRBV20-1, the J call TRBJ2-3; 10 nucleotides align to TRBD2. Germline assignment: CDR1 DFQATT and CDR2 SNEGSKA (reference sequence). This CDR3 comprises 15 residues. Here the CDR3 reads CSTSPLAGTTDTQYF. The CDR3 DNA reads as TGCAGTACTAGCCCACTAGCGGGGACCACAGATACGCAGTATTTT.